The 10 T cell receptor beta chains below all came from one sample that was sequenced in a study of long-term antiretroviral therapy in people with HIV. Survey-level resolution applied to immunoSEQ assay v3.0. This table comes from immunoSEQ multiplex PCR, and its TCRdb copy is limited to in-frame clones, with some not included. The data contain roughly 7,800 clones, around 79% of them seen just once; the ten biggest clones take up 16%. The specimen was unsorted PBMCs, collected 0.1 years after starting antiretroviral therapy. These receptors were obtained from a man between 40 and 49 years old with HIV.

This chain joins TRBV23-1 and TRBJ2-2; D ambiguous. TRBV23-1 is filed as an ORF, its function uncertain. The CDR3 loop spans 14 amino acids. Trimming took off 8 bases at V and 3 bases at J, with 13 bases between the two ends. For the CDR3, the DNA is TGCGCCAGCGCCTCCTTGGCGTACACCGGGGAGCTGTTTTTT. Translating gives CASASLAYTGELFF.

The genes are TRBV5-4 and TRBJ1-1; D is ambiguous. CDR3 length equals 13 residues. Germline CDR1 reads SGHNT; CDR2 reads YYREEE (reference sequence). The V and J ends lost 0 bases and 1 base respectively, with 4 bases between them. The CDR3: CASSLDRNTEAFF. As DNA, the CDR3 is TGTGCCAGCAGCTTGGACAGGAACACTGAAGCTTTCTTT.

The V call is TRBV11-2, the J call TRBJ1-5; D ambiguous. The CDR3 is 15 amino acids. The V gene lost 0 bases and the J gene lost 8 bases, with 14 bases spanning the gap. CDR1 is SGHAT, CDR2 FQNNGV, per germline. The CDR3: CASSLDGLPAEPQHF. DNA of the CDR3: TGTGCCAGCAGCTTAGATGGACTGCCCGCGGAGCCCCAGCATTTT.

This clone is large within its sample. The chain combines TRBV4-1 with TRBJ2-1; D unresolved. The V and J ends lost 0 bases and 0 bases respectively, with 9 bases between them. The CDR3 extends over 16 amino acids. From germline, CDR1 is MGHRA and CDR2 YSYEKL. The CDR3 spells CASSQEAQSSYNEQFF. In nucleotides, the CDR3 is TGCGCCAGCAGCCAAGAGGCCCAGAGCTCCTACAATGAGCAGTTCTTC.

A single count supports this clone. The gene calls are TRBV6-5 and TRBJ2-6, with unresolved D. The CDR3 runs to 15 residues. Trimming pared 6 bases from V and 0 bases from J, leaving 9 bases between. Germline CDR1 is MNHEY and CDR2 is SVGAGI. The CDR3 loop reads CASRELHSGANVLTF. The CDR3 nucleotides read TGTGCCAGCAGAGAACTGCACTCTGGGGCCAACGTCCTGACTTTC.

The chain uses TRBV27 and TRBJ1-5, with TRBD1 identical over 9 bases. The CDR3 has 13 amino acids. Trimming cost V 8 bases and J 1 base; bases outside gene matches: 0. Per germline, CDR1 MNHEY and CDR2 SMNVEV (reference sequence). This chain's CDR3 is CASGQGSNQPQHF. In nucleotides, the CDR3 is TGTGCCAGCGGACAGGGGAGCAATCAGCCCCAGCATTTT.

The chain couples TRBV11-2 to TRBJ2-7; D is possibly TRBD1 (6 bases). The CDR3 has 17 residues. Germline CDR1 and CDR2: SGHAT and FQNNGV. Trimming took 0 bases from V and 2 from J, leaving 17 bases between them. DNA for the CDR3: TGTGCCAGCAGCTTAGAAGGAACCGGGACACTTCCCTACGAGCAGTACTTC. It translates to CASSLEGTGTLPYEQYF.

The rearrangement uses TRBV28 and TRBJ1-5, with TRBD1 matching 7 bases. The CDR3 totals 15 residues. CDR1 MDHEN and CDR2 SYDVKM come from the germline V gene. V gave up 2 bases and J gave up 1 base; unmatched junction bases: 2. CDR3 nucleotides: TGTGCCAGCAGTTTAGACAGGGCAAGCAATCAGCCCCAGCATTTT. This gives the protein CASSLDRASNQPQHF.

The chain links TRBV9 to TRBJ1-1; TRBD1 matches at 7 bases. The CDR3 is 14 residues long. CDR1 and CDR2 (germline): SGDLS, YYNGEE. Trimming at V came to 4 bases and at J to 5 bases, leaving 8 bases not matched to a gene. This CDR3 reads CASSHRTGGTEAFF. CDR3 DNA: TGTGCCAGCAGCCACAGGACAGGAGGGACTGAAGCTTTCTTT.

The genes are TRBV7-8 and TRBJ2-3; D ambiguous. Germline values: CDR1 SGHVS, CDR2 FQNEAQ. The CDR3 extends over 13 amino acids. Trimming left V 1 base short and J 6 bases short, with 8 bases between. CDR3: CASSLGLPDTQYF. The CDR3 DNA reads as TGTGCCAGCAGCTTAGGCCTTCCTGATACGCAGTATTTT.